A single sample is the source of the 10 T cell receptor beta chains below, sequenced in a study of tumor-infiltrating lymphocytes in localized non-small cell lung cancer. The table came from immunoSEQ multiplex PCR; TCRdb's copy has only in-frame clones and leaves some out. The sample shows 12,000 or so clones, 60% to 85% of them seen only once. Sequencing used uninvolved lung tissue not adjacent to the tumor. The source is a human donor with non-small cell lung cancer.

J is TRBJ1-2 and V is TRBV30; TRBD1 might be the D (6 bases). Trimming took 5 bases from V and 6 from J, leaving 16 bases between them. CDR1 is GTSNPN and CDR2 is SVGIG in the germline V gene (reference sequence). The length of the CDR3 is 13 residues. CDR3 loop: CAWAHLQGDGYTF. In nucleotides, the CDR3 is TGTGCCTGGGCCCACCTACAGGGCGATGGCTACACCTTC.

This clone has just a few counts. The V call is TRBV28, the J call TRBJ1-2; 7 positions match TRBD1. The germline V gene encodes CDR1 MDHEN and CDR2 SYDVKM. The CDR3 spans 15 residues. V trimming: 5 bases; J trimming: 0 bases; junction bases outside the gene matches: 6. This CDR3 reads CASSTSGGANYGYTF. The DNA of the CDR3 is TGTGCCAGCAGTACATCAGGGGGAGCTAACTATGGCTACACCTTC.

This clone was recorded once. CDR3 DNA: TGTGCCAGCAGCTTTGTAGCGGGAGGGAGCCCAGATACGCAGTATTTT. Amino acids: CASSFVAGGSPDTQYF. The V call is TRBV7-3, the J call TRBJ2-3, with 11 positions matching TRBD2. The CDR3 runs to 16 residues. The V gene end was trimmed by 3 bases and the J gene end by 4 bases; junction bases not matched to a gene: 6. Per the germline V gene, CDR1 is SGHTA and CDR2 is FQGTGA.

The rearrangement uses TRBV28 and TRBJ1-2; the D gene is possibly TRBD1 (6 bases). Per germline, CDR1 MDHEN and CDR2 SYDVKM. The V end was cut by 6 bases, the J end by 5 bases, with 7 bases between. This CDR3 is built from 11 residues. CDR3 region: CASSQGYGYTF. CDR3 sequence (DNA): TGTGCCAGCAGCCAGGGGTATGGCTACACCTTC.

The chain is built from TRBV19 and TRBJ1-2; D gene ambiguous. The germline gives CDR1 LNHDA, CDR2 SQIVND (reference sequence). Trimming pared 6 bases from V and 2 bases from J, leaving 13 bases between. CDR3 length: 14 amino acids. CDR3: CASRGGSWNYGYTF. The CDR3 DNA sequence: TGTGCCAGTAGAGGAGGCAGTTGGAACTATGGCTACACCTTC.

This chain joins TRBV9 and TRBJ1-3; D ambiguous. Germline V gene data show CDR1 as SGDLS and CDR2 as YYNGEE. The CDR3 is 17 amino acids. Trimming removed 4 bases at V and 0 bases at J, with 17 bases between. The CDR3 here is CASSSRDTLLSGNTIYF. The CDR3 DNA sequence: TGTGCCAGCAGCTCGCGAGACACCTTACTCTCTGGAAACACCATATATTTT.

The chain combines TRBV10-3 with TRBJ1-1, with 9 bases that match TRBD1. In germline, CDR1 is ENHRY, CDR2 SYGVKD. The J segment lost 6 bases and the V segment lost 10 bases, leaving 15 bases of the junction unmatched. CDR3 length: 15 amino acids. The CDR3 spells CATRDRVDLVAEAFF. CDR3 DNA sequence: TGTGCCACCCGGGACAGGGTAGATCTTGTTGCTGAAGCTTTCTTT.

This chain links TRBV6-6 with TRBJ1-6, with 10 bases that match TRBD1. Germline V gene sequence: CDR1 MNHNY, CDR2 SVGAGI (reference sequence). The CDR3 is 16 residues long. J gave up 0 bases and V 6 bases, and 2 bases lay outside the gene matches. The CDR3 DNA reads TGTGCCAGCAGCCGACAGGGGGCCTCCTATAATTCACCCCTCCACTTT. This translates into CASSRQGASYNSPLHF.

In nucleotides, the CDR3 is TGTGCCAGCAGTTCGTGGGGGACGGGAACCACCGGGGAGCTGTTTTTT. This translates into CASSSWGTGTTGELFF. The chain carries TRBV28 and TRBJ2-2, with D perhaps matching TRBD1 or TRBD2 (5 bases each). Germline V gene data show CDR1 as MDHEN and CDR2 as SYDVKM. Trimming shortened V by 4 bases and J by 4 bases, and 16 bases separated the two germline ends. CDR3 length equals 16 residues.

The CDR3 nucleotides read TGTGCCAGCAGCCCTGGACAGGACTCTTCCTACGAGCAGTACTTC. It yields the protein CASSPGQDSSYEQYF. The chain is built from TRBV5-4 and TRBJ2-7; 7 bases fit TRBD1. Germline loops: CDR1 SGHNT, CDR2 YYREEE (reference sequence). Trimming at V came to 4 bases and at J to 1 base, leaving 8 bases not matched to a gene. The CDR3 has 15 residues.